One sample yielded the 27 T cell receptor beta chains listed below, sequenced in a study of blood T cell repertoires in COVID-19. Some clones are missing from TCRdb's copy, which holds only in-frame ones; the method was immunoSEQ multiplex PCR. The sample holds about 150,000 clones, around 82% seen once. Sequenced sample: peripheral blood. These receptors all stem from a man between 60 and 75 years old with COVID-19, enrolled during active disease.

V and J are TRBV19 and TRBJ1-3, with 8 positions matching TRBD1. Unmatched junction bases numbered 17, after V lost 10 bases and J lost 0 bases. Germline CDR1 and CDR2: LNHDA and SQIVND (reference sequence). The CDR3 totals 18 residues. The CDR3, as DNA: TGTGCCACATCACAAGACGGGGGGACAGGATTCTCTGGAAACACCATATATTTT. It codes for CATSQDGGTGFSGNTIYF.

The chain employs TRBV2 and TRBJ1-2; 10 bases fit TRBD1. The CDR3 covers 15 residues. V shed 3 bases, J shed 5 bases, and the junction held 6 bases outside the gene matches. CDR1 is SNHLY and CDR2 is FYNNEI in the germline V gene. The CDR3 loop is CASSDRRQGAYGYTF. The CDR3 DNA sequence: TGTGCCAGCAGTGATCGGCGACAGGGGGCTTATGGCTACACCTTC.

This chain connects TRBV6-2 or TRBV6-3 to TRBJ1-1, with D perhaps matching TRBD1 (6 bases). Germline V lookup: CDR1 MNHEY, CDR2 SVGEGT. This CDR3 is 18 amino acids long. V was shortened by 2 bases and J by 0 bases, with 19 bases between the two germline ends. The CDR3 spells CASSYPLTGPPMNTEAFF. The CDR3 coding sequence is TGTGCCAGCAGTTACCCCCTCACAGGGCCACCTATGAACACTGAAGCTTTCTTT.

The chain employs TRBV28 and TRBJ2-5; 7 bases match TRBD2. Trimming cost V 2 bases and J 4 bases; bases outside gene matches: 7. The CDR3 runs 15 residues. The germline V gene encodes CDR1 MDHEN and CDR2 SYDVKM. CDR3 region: CASSLVAGVVETQYF. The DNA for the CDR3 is TGTGCCAGCAGTTTAGTGGCGGGAGTCGTAGAGACCCAGTACTTC.

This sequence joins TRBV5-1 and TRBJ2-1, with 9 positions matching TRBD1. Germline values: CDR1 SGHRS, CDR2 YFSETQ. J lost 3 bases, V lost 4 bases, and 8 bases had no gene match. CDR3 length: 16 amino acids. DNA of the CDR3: TGCGCCAGCAGCCTACAGGGGGCTCAGCTCTACAATGAGCAGTTCTTC. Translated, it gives CASSLQGAQLYNEQFF.

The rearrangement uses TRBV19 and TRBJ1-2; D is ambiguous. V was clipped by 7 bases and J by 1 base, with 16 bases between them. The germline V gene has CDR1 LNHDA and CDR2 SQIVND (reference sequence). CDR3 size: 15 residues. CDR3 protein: CASTRSGAINYGYTF. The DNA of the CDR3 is TGTGCCAGTACCCGGTCTGGAGCCATTAACTATGGCTACACCTTC.

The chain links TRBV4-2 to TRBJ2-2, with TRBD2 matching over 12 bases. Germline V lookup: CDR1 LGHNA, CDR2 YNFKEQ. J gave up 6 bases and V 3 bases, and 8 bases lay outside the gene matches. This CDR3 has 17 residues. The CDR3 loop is CASSQPPGLAGSGELFF. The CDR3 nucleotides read TGTGCCAGCAGCCAGCCGCCAGGACTAGCGGGATCCGGGGAGCTGTTTTTT.

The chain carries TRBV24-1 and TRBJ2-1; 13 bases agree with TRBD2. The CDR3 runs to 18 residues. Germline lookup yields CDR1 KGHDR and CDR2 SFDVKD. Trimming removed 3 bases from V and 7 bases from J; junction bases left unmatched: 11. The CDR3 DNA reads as TGTGCCACCAGTGATGCCGGGACTAGCGGGAATCGAGGGAATGAGCAGTTCTTC. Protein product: CATSDAGTSGNRGNEQFF.

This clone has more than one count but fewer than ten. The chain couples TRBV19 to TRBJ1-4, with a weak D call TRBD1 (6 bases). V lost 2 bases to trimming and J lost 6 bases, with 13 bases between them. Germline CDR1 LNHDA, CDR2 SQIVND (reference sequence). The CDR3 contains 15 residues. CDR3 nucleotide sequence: TGTGCCAGTAGTATATTTGACAGGCGGTATGAAAAACTGTTTTTT. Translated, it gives CASSIFDRRYEKLFF.

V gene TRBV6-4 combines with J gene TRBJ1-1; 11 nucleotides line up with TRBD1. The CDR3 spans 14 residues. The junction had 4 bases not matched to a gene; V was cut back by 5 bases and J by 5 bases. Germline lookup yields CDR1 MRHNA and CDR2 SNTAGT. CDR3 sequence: CASSPGQGGTEAFF. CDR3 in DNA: TGTGCCAGCAGTCCGGGACAGGGGGGAACTGAAGCTTTCTTT.

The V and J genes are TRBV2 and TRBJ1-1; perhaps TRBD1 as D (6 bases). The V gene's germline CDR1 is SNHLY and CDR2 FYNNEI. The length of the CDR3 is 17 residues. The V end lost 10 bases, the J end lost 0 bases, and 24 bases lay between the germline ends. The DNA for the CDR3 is TGTGCCACCCCCAAGGGACAAACAACAAGACTGAACACTGAAGCTTTCTTT. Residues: CATPKGQTTRLNTEAFF.

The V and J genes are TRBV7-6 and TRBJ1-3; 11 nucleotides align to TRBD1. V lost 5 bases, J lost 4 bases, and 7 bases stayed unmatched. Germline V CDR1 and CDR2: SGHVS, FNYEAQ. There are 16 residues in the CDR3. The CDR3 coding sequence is TGTGCCAGCAGCCCTGGACAGGGGGCGGGAGGAAACACCATATATTTT. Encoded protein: CASSPGQGAGGNTIYF.

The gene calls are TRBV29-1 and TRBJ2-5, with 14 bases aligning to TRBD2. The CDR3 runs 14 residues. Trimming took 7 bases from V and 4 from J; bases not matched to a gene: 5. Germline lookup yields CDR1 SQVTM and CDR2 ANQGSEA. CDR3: CSAGTSGGLETQYF. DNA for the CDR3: TGCAGCGCAGGGACTAGCGGGGGACTAGAGACCCAGTACTTC.

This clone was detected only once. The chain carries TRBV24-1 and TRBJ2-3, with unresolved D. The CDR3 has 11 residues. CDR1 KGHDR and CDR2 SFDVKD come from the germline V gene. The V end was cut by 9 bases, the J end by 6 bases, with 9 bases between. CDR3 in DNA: TGTGCCACCTCGTCGTTCGATACGCAGTATTTT. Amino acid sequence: CATSSFDTQYF.

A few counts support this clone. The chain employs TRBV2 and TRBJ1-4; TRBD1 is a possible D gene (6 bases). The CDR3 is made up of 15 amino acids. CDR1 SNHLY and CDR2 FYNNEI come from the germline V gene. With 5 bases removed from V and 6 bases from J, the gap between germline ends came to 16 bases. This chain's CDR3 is CASSSLTGSYEKLFF. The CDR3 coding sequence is TGTGCCAGCAGTTCTCTGACAGGATCCTATGAAAAACTGTTTTTT. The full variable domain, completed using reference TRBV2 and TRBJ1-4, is EPEVTQTPSHQVTQMGQEVILRCVPISNHLYFYWYRQILGQKVEFLVSFYNNEISEKSEIFDDQFSVERPDGSNFTLKIRSTKLEDSAMYFCASSSLTGSYEKLFFGSGTQLSVL.

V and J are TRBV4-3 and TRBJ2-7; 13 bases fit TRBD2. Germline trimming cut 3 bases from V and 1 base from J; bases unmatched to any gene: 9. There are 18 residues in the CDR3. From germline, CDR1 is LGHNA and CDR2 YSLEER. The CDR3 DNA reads TGCGCCAGCAGCCAGGAACTAGCGGGAGGGATTAAGTCCTACGAGCAGTACTTC. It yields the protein CASSQELAGGIKSYEQYF.

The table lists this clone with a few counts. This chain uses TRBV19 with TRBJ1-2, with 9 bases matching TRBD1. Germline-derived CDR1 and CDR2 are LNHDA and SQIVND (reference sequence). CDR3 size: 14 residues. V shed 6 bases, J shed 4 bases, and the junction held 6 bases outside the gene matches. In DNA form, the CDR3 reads TGTGCCAGTAGCCAGGGACAGGGTTCCTATGGCTACACCTTC. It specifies CASSQGQGSYGYTF.

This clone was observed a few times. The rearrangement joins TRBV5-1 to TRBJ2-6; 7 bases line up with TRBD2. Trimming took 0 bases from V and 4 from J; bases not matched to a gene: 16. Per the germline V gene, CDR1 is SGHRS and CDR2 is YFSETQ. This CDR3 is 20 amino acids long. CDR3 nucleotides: TGCGCCAGCAGCTTGGCCCAACCGGGGGGACCTTCCATCGGGGCCAACGTCCTGACTTTC. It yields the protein CASSLAQPGGPSIGANVLTF.

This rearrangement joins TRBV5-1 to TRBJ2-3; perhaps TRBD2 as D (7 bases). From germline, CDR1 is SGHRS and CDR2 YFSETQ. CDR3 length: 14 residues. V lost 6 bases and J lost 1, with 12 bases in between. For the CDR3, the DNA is TGCGCCAGCATCGGGGGGCACGGCACAGATACGCAGTATTTT. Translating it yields CASIGGHGTDTQYF.

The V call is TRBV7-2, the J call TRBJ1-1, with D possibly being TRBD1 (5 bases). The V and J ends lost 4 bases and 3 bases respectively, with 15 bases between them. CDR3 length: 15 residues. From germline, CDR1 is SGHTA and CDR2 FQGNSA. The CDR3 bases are TGTGCCAGCAGCTCACTTTCAGGGAGGGACACTGAAGCTTTCTTT. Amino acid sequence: CASSSLSGRDTEAFF.

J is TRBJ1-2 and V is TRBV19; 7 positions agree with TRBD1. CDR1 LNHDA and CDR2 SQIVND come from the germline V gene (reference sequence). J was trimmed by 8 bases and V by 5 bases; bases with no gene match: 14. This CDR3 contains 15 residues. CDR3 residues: CASSVKPLGGYGYTF. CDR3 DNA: TGTGCCAGTAGTGTCAAACCGTTAGGGGGCTACGGCTACACCTTC.

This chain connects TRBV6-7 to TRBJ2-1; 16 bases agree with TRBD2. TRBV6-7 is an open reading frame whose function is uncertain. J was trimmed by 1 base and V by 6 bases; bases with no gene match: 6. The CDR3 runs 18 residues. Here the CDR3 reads CASRTGTSGGGSYNEQFF. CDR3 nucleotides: TGTGCCAGCAGAACCGGGACTAGCGGGGGGGGATCCTACAATGAGCAGTTCTTC.

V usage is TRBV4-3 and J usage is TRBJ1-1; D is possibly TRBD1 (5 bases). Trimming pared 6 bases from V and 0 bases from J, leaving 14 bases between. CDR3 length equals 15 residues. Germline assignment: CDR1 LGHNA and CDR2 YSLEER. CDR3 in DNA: TGCGCCAGCAGGTCTGGGGCAGGAATGAACACTGAAGCTTTCTTT. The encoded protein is CASRSGAGMNTEAFF.

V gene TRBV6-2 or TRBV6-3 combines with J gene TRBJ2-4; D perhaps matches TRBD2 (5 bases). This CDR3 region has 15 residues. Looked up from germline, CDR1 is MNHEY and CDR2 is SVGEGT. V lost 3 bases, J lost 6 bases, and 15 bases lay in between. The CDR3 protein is CASSYLEGGRNIQYF. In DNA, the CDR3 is TGTGCCAGCAGTTATCTGGAAGGTGGGAGAAACATTCAGTACTTC.

This CDR3 is CATSAVTGEQYF. Here the CDR3 DNA reads TGTGCCACCAGTGCCGTAACAGGCGAGCAGTACTTC. The rearrangement joins TRBV24-1 to TRBJ2-7; possible D gene TRBD1, 5 bases. In germline, CDR1 is KGHDR, CDR2 SFDVKD. The CDR3 has 12 amino acids. Trimming took off 5 bases at V and 6 bases at J, with 10 bases between the two ends.

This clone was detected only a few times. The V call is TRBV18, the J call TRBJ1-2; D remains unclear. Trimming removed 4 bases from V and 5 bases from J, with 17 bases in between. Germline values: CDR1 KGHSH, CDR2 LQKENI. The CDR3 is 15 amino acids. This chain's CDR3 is CASSQTIGEGYGYTF. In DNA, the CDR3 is TGTGCCAGCTCACAGACCATCGGGGAGGGATATGGCTACACCTTC.

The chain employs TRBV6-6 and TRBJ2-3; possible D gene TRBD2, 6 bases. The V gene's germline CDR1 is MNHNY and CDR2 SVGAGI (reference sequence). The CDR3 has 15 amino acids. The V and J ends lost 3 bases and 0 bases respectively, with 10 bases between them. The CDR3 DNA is TGTGCCAGCAGTTATCTAGCGTTAAGCACAGATACGCAGTATTTT. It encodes CASSYLALSTDTQYF.